The 23 T cell receptor beta chains given below trace back to one sample, sequenced in a study of blood T cell repertoires in COVID-19. TCRdb's copy holds only in-frame clones and misses some; the assay was immunoSEQ multiplex PCR. The sample lists fewer than 15,000 clones; about 88% were seen once. Sequenced material: peripheral blood. Source of these receptors: a woman in her sixties or seventies with active COVID-19.

V is TRBV7-9 and J is TRBJ2-3, with TRBD2 matching 11 bases. The CDR3 loop spans 17 amino acids. Germline values: CDR1 SEHNR, CDR2 FQNEAQ (reference sequence). The V gene end was trimmed by 4 bases and the J gene end by 2 bases; junction bases not matched to a gene: 8. The CDR3 DNA sequence: TGTGCCAGCAGCTCAGGGACTAGCGGAACTACCACAGATACGCAGTATTTT. It specifies CASSSGTSGTTTDTQYF.

The V gene is TRBV5-4, the J gene TRBJ2-7; D might be TRBD1 (6 bases). The V and J ends lost 6 bases and 2 bases respectively, with 18 bases between them. Germline values: CDR1 SGHNT, CDR2 YYREEE (reference sequence). The CDR3 sequence is 15 residues long. The CDR3 DNA sequence: TGTGCCAGCAAAGAGGTACGATCAGGGGCCTACGAGCAGTACGTC. It is translated as CASKEVRSGAYEQYV.

This chain connects TRBV27 to TRBJ1-5; 11 bases agree with TRBD1. Trimming removed 5 bases from V and 4 bases from J; junction bases left unmatched: 4. CDR1 MNHEY and CDR2 SMNVEV come from the germline V gene (reference sequence). The CDR3 runs 15 residues. This CDR3 is CASSPGTGGNQPQHF. CDR3 in DNA: TGTGCCAGCAGTCCCGGGACAGGGGGAAATCAGCCCCAGCATTTT.

The gene calls are TRBV19 and TRBJ2-1; no clear D gene. The CDR3 is made up of 15 amino acids. Trimming took off 3 bases at V and 2 bases at J, with 11 bases between the two ends. The germline gives CDR1 LNHDA, CDR2 SQIVND (reference sequence). CDR3 amino acids: CASSMNRQAYNEQFF. For the CDR3, the DNA is TGTGCCAGTAGTATGAACCGGCAGGCCTACAATGAGCAGTTCTTC.

The chain recombines TRBV7-8 with TRBJ2-7; 8 bases agree with TRBD2. CDR1 SGHVS and CDR2 FQNEAQ come from the germline V gene. Trimming cost V 1 base and J 5 bases; bases outside gene matches: 7. CDR3 length: 15 residues. In DNA form, the CDR3 reads TGTGCCAGCAGCTTAGGGCAGGGCGGGAGGAACGAGCAGTACTTC. It specifies CASSLGQGGRNEQYF.

The chain couples TRBV3-1 (or the pseudogene TRBV3-2) to TRBJ1-1; D may be TRBD1 (5 bases). CDR3 length: 14 residues. Germline CDR1 is LGHDT and CDR2 is YNNKEL (reference sequence). V was trimmed by 6 bases and J by 4 bases, leaving 15 bases between them. For the CDR3, the DNA is TGTGCCAGCAGAGGGGAGGGGTATCGCACTGAAGCTTTCTTT. Residues: CASRGEGYRTEAFF.

CDR3 DNA sequence: TGCAGCGTTGATGTGTCAAACACTGAAGCTTTCTTT. Translation: CSVDVSNTEAFF. The chain couples TRBV29-1 to TRBJ1-1; D not resolved. CDR1 SQVTM and CDR2 ANQGSEA come from the germline V gene. The V end was cut by 3 bases, the J end by 2 bases, with 7 bases between. The length of the CDR3 is 12 residues.

V gene TRBV5-6 combines with J gene TRBJ1-2; no clear D. The germline V and J ends were trimmed by 0 bases and 2 bases, with 11 bases remaining between them. Germline V lookup: CDR1 SGHDT, CDR2 YYEEEE. The CDR3 extends over 15 amino acids. CDR3 coding DNA: TGTGCCAGCAGCTTGGGTCGGGGATCCAACTATGGCTACACCTTC. It translates to CASSLGRGSNYGYTF.

This chain links TRBV18 with TRBJ2-7, with TRBD1 matching over 11 bases. Per the germline V gene, CDR1 is KGHSH and CDR2 is LQKENI. Losses at the gene ends were 5 bases for V and 6 bases for J; bases not matched to a gene: 6. This CDR3 has 14 amino acids. In DNA, the CDR3 is TGTGCCAGCTCAGCCCCGGGACAGGGGGGCGAGCAGTACTTC. Its protein is CASSAPGQGGEQYF. Full variable domain (outside the CDR3, taken from reference TRBV18 and TRBJ2-7): NAGVMQNPRHLVRRRGQEARLRCSPMKGHSHVYWYRQLPEEGLKFMVYLQKENIIDESGMPKERFSAEFPKEGPSILRIQQVVRGDSAAYFCASSAPGQGGEQYFGPGTRLTVT.

The CDR3 here is CATRIRQGPWLLCQETQYF. DNA of the CDR3: TGCGCCACCCGAATCAGACAGGGGCCATGGTTGTTGTGCCAAGAGACCCAGTACTTC. The genes are TRBV23-1 and TRBJ2-5, with TRBD1 matching 8 bases. TRBV23-1 is treated as an ORF (open reading frame) with a function not yet certain. This CDR3 is built from 19 residues. The V and J ends lost 10 bases and 1 base, in that order; junction bases with no gene match: 23.

This CDR3 is CASSEAGSGETQYF. CDR3 coding DNA: TGTGCCAGCAGTGAGGCGGGTAGCGGAGAGACCCAGTACTTC. This chain connects TRBV25-1 to TRBJ2-5; a weak D match, TRBD2 (6 bases). This CDR3 region has 14 residues. Germline CDR1 reads MGHDK; CDR2 reads SYGVNS. Trimming took 3 bases from V and 4 from J, leaving 12 bases between them.

This chain connects TRBV28 to TRBJ1-2; 7 nucleotides match TRBD1. The CDR3 sequence is 15 residues long. The ends lost 5 bases at V and 1 base at J; junction bases unmatched: 7. Germline CDR1 and CDR2: MDHEN and SYDVKM. CDR3 bases: TGTGCCAGCAGTATAAGACAGGGACTTAACTATGGCTACACCTTC. This encodes CASSIRQGLNYGYTF.

J is TRBJ2-3 and V is TRBV2; tentatively, D is TRBD2 (5 bases). Germline loops: CDR1 SNHLY, CDR2 FYNNEI. V lost 1 base to trimming and J lost 3 bases, with 11 bases between them. The CDR3 sequence is 15 residues long. CDR3 nucleotides: TGTGCCAGCAGTGAAGGTATTAGCGTTACAGATACGCAGTATTTT. It specifies CASSEGISVTDTQYF.

The V call is TRBV2, the J call TRBJ2-3; weak D call: TRBD1 (5 bases). The CDR3 is 12 residues long. Between the trimmed V and J ends, which lost 8 bases and 1 base, there was a span of 7 bases. Per germline, CDR1 SNHLY and CDR2 FYNNEI. This chain's CDR3 is CASARGTDTQYF. CDR3 nucleotide sequence: TGTGCCAGCGCCAGGGGCACAGATACGCAGTATTTT.

The chain carries TRBV19 and TRBJ1-6, with D maybe TRBD1 (6 bases). The length of the CDR3 is 15 residues. CDR1 is LNHDA and CDR2 is SQIVND in the germline V gene (reference sequence). V shed 10 bases and J shed 5 bases, with 18 bases lying between them. Here the CDR3 DNA reads TGTGCCACATCAGGCACAGGGATGAATAATTCACCCCTCCACTTT. Translated: CATSGTGMNNSPLHF.

This clone appeared once. The genes are TRBV10-3 and TRBJ2-1; TRBD1 might be the D (5 bases). CDR3 length equals 16 residues. The V end was cut by 4 bases, the J end by 5 bases, with 18 bases between. Germline V CDR1 and CDR2: ENHRY, SYGVKD. The CDR3 region has the DNA TGTGCCATCAGTGGCTCTTCAGGGATAGTAAACAATGAGCAGTTCTTC. As protein: CAISGSSGIVNNEQFF.

The V gene is TRBV27, the J gene TRBJ1-5, with D unclear. In germline, CDR1 is MNHEY, CDR2 SMNVEV (reference sequence). The CDR3 runs 14 residues. Trimming removed 0 bases from V and 9 bases from J, with 12 bases in between. CDR3 bases: TGTGCCAGCAGTTTATCGGCCCCCACAGTGCCCCAGCATTTT. Its protein product is CASSLSAPTVPQHF.

The chain joins TRBV5-1 to TRBJ2-3; 9 nucleotides line up with TRBD2. The V gene's germline CDR1 is SGHRS and CDR2 YFSETQ. This CDR3 contains 16 residues. Losses at the gene ends were 2 bases for V and 0 bases for J; bases not matched to a gene: 4. The CDR3 protein is CASSFVSGGSTDTQYF. The CDR3 nucleotides read TGCGCCAGCAGCTTCGTTAGCGGGGGAAGCACAGATACGCAGTATTTT.

The V gene is TRBV10-3, the J gene TRBJ2-7; tentative D call: TRBD2 (6 bases). Germline values: CDR1 ENHRY, CDR2 SYGVKD. Trimming pared 2 bases from V and 7 bases from J, leaving 9 bases between. This CDR3 spans 12 amino acids. DNA of the CDR3: TGTGCCATCAGTGAGGATGGGAGGGAGCAGTACGTC. Translating gives CAISEDGREQYV.

The gene calls are TRBV18 and TRBJ2-5, with D possibly matching TRBD1 (6 bases). CDR1 and CDR2 from the germline V gene are KGHSH and LQKENI. CDR3 length: 13 residues. V lost 4 bases, J lost 5 bases, and 11 bases lay in between. The DNA of the CDR3 is TGTGCCAGCTCACTTAAAACAGGGGAGACCCAGTACTTC. Its translation is CASSLKTGETQYF.

The CDR3 sequence is CSAEGAGSYNEQFF. The CDR3 DNA is TGCAGCGCCGAGGGGGCGGGCTCCTACAATGAGCAGTTCTTC. The chain links TRBV29-1 to TRBJ2-1, with 7 bases that match TRBD1. The CDR3 is 14 residues long. With V trimmed by 7 bases and J by 0 bases, 6 bases remained unmatched. Germline V gives CDR1 SQVTM, CDR2 ANQGSEA.

This clone appeared once. The V and J genes are TRBV19 and TRBJ2-7, with D possibly TRBD2 on 5 matching bases. Germline CDR1 reads LNHDA; CDR2 reads SQIVND (reference sequence). The CDR3 totals 13 residues. V dropped 1 base and J dropped 7 bases, with 11 bases sitting between them. CDR3 loop: CASSIAEGREQYV. DNA of the CDR3: TGTGCCAGTAGTATAGCTGAGGGTAGGGAGCAGTACGTC.

The chain recombines TRBV6-4 with TRBJ2-3; 8 bases map to TRBD2. This CDR3 has 16 residues. Trimming at V came to 2 bases and at J to 5 bases, leaving 9 bases not matched to a gene. Germline values: CDR1 MRHNA, CDR2 SNTAGT. CDR3 loop: CASSDRKAGDEDTQYF. CDR3 in DNA: TGTGCCAGCAGTGACCGGAAAGCGGGGGATGAAGATACGCAGTATTTT.